This T cell receptor beta chain originates from a study of T cell repertoires in cytomegalovirus infection. Overall study context: Used in the study were CMV epitopes, some recently identified and HLA-C-restricted, others well-studied and HLA-B-restricted. CMV infection and matching HLA type were both indicated by public TCR beta signatures.

TCRdb recomputed calls from the reads with MiXCR, one row per CDR3 protein. Found here are about 830,000 distinct CDR3 sequences, 30% to 35% of them singletons; the top ten hold over 10%. Comment on this clonotype: Antigen specificity is unknown.

Notes on the study in general: Using cumulative public TCR beta family frequency, the authors identified those who carried CMV together with the relevant HLA. HLA-C-restricted CMV-specific TCR beta clonotypes were dominant in the ex vivo response.

The TCR was taken from a human donor in good health (CMV status not recorded). Some clones in this sample may be carry-over from other donors' samples. The starting material was cultured CD8+ T cells from PBMCs, obtained from culture after CMV antigen stimulation.

The CDR3 DNA reads TGTGCCAGCAGCCCCGGGACAGGGCACGGGGCCGGGGAGCTGTTTTTT. This translates into CASSPGTGHGAGELFF. V is TRBV5-6 and J is TRBJ2-2, with TRBD1 identical over 9 bases. V lost 4 bases and J lost 6; bases outside the gene matches: 10. Germline assignment: CDR1 SGHDT and CDR2 YYEEEE. The CDR3 loop spans 16 amino acids.